This TCR beta chain was identified in a study of OX40 agonist ivuxolimab in advanced cancers. Study-level background: Ivuxolimab, which targeted the costimulatory receptor OX40 (CD134), was an agonistic, fully human IgG2 monoclonal antibody. Of the 50 to 55 dose-escalation patients, hepatocellular carcinoma was present in approximately 20, melanoma in around 15, renal cell carcinoma in 9 and head and neck cancer in 9. Peripheral TCRbeta sequencing aimed to test whether ivuxolimab altered TCR sequence diversity and caused clonal T-cell expansion. Partial responses were achieved by three dose-escalation patients, of whom one had hepatocellular carcinoma and two had cutaneous melanoma. In the dose-escalation cohort, 65% to 90% of patients were male, and the mean age was approximately 60 years, with a range of 23 to 79. The monotherapy dose-escalation portion (N ≈ 50 patients) of the phase I ivuxolimab trial is reported in the paper. Intravenous ivuxolimab was administered to patients every 2 weeks at six dose levels: 0.01, 0.1, 0.3, 1.5, 3 and 10 mg/kg. Patients were allowed to have had prior anti-PD-1, anti-PD-L1 or anti-CTLA-4 therapy, and roughly two fifths of the dose-escalation patients had been treated with checkpoint inhibitors. The paper's findings and limits, for the study overall: After ivuxolimab, CD8+ T cells had more expanded clones than CD4+ T cells on average. In the 0.1-3.0 mg/kg groups, partial responders were among the patients with the lowest normalized peripheral clonal expansion, particularly in CD8+ T cells. Antigen specificity was not determined for the clonally expanded peripheral T cells. Low levels of normalized T-cell clonal expansion were also seen in some patients who did not respond. Clonal expansion of both CD4+ and CD8+ blood T cells was observed from baseline to week 6 at doses 0.1 to 3.0 mg/kg.

Genomic DNA was isolated from the sorted cells so that the TCRbeta CDR3 region could be sequenced. TCRbeta CDR3 regions were sequenced using the immunoSEQ Assay. The table comes from immuneACCESS by way of TCRdb, which keeps in-frame sequences with V and J called. Part of the clones is missing from these tables; in studies checked, under half for an unresolved V gene and the rest for unknown reasons. The sample data list approximately 45,000 clones, and less than 85% of these were observed just once. Of the sample, 4% to 5% is held by the ten largest clones. This clone has just one count. Its antigen is still unknown. No much larger clone exists at a distance of one base, and base qualities are not known. Patients with autoimmune disease history or receiving systemic immunosuppression were excluded from the trial. Peripheral blood for TCR sequencing was drawn from every dose cohort at baseline, at cycle 4 day 1 and at cycle 7 day 1. The samples were taken from a phase I, first-in-human, multicenter, open-label dose-escalation trial of ivuxolimab. Adults with locally advanced or metastatic head and neck squamous cell, hepatocellular, melanoma or renal cell carcinoma were enrolled in the trial. CD4+ and CD8+ T cells were sorted separately from peripheral blood before TCR sequencing.

The cysteine opens and the phenylalanine closes a CDR3 of 13 amino acids. Solely the CDR3 DNA is kept, with 39 bases framed from the first base. V and J are truncated by 9 bases and 5 bases respectively, leaving an intervening sequence of 17 bases. From the germline V gene (reference sequence), CDR1 is SGHKS and CDR2 is YYEKEE. This TCR was recovered from an adult with an advanced solid tumor such as melanoma, head and neck, liver or kidney cancer. The chain employs TRBV5-5 and TRBJ1-2, and TRBD1 may be the D gene, going by 6 matching bases. Sequenced material: CD4+ or CD8+ T cells sorted from blood, taken in a trial of the OX40 agonist ivuxolimab. The CDR3: CATGGGQKYGYTF. The nucleotide sequence is TGTGCCACGGGGGGCGGGCAAAAATATGGCTACACCTTC. Supplemented by the reference TRBV5-5 and TRBJ1-2 proteins around the CDR3, the complete variable domain is DAGVTQSPTHLIKTRGQQVTLRCSPISGHKSVSWYQQVLGQGPQFIFQYYEKEERGRGNFPDRFSARQFPNYSSELNVNALLLGDSALYLCATGGGQKYGYTFGSGTRLTVV.